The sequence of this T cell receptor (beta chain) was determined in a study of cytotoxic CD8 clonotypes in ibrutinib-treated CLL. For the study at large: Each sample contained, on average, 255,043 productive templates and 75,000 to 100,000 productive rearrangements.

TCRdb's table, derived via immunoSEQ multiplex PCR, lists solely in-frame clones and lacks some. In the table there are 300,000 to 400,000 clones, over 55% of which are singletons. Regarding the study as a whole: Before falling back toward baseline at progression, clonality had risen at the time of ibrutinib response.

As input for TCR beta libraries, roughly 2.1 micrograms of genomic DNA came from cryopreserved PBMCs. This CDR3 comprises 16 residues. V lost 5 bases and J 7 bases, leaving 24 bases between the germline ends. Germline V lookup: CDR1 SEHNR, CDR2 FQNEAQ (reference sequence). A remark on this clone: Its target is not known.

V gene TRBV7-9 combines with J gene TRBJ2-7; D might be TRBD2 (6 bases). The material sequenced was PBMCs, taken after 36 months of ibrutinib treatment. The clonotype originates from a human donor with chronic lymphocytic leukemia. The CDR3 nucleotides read TGTGCCAGCAGCCTCTCGGGTGCGGGAAGGACGGGAGAGCAGTACTTC. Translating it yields CASSLSGAGRTGEQYF.